The table lists the clone carrying this TCR beta chain with many counts. The antigen remains undetermined. The V and J ends lost 6 bases and 5 bases, in that order; junction bases with no gene match: 4. This CDR3 is 13 amino acids long. Germline V CDR1 and CDR2: SNHLY, FYNNEI. The source of the sample is a study of T cells in Graves' hyperthyroidism and ophthalmopathy. Whole-study findings and limits: Patients with ophthalmopathy were separated from those with stable hyperthyroidism by a 13 V-J model. Most clonotypes expanded in the thyroid (above 0.001) were also present in blood.

Amplification targeted TCR beta CDR3 regions from RNA transcripts. A set of HTBI primers served as the primers for a first-round RT-PCR of the TCR CDR3. MiXCR, applied by TCRdb to the multiplex PCR reads, yields one record per CDR3 protein. Here the sample spans around 660,000 distinct CDR3 sequences, about 45% being singletons. The genes are TRBV2 and TRBJ2-5, with TRBD1 matching over 9 bases. The TCR was taken from an adult man with Graves' disease, either hyperthyroidism or ophthalmopathy (not recorded which). The source material was peripheral blood or thyroid tissue (not recorded which). CDR3 residues: CASRIQGAETQYF. As DNA, the CDR3 is TGTGCCAGCAGGATACAGGGGGCGGAGACCCAGTACTTC.